This TCR beta chain was recorded in a study of blood T cell repertoires in COVID-19. Assay: immunoSEQ multiplex PCR; the TCRdb copy retains only in-frame clones and omits some. Here the sample spans about 120,000 clones, less than 75% being singletons. CDR1 and CDR2 from the germline V gene are LGHDT and YNNKEL (reference sequence). CDR3 length: 15 amino acids. With V trimmed by 6 bases and J by 4 bases, 8 bases remained unmatched. The sequence was collected from a human donor with acute or convalescent COVID-19. The donor label of this sample is uncertain. The V and J genes are TRBV3-1 (or the pseudogene TRBV3-2) and TRBJ1-2; 10 bases map to TRBD1. Sequenced: peripheral blood. CDR3 nucleotides: TGTGCCAGCAGTCGAGGAGACAGGGGGCCCTATGGCTACACCTTC. This codes for CASSRGDRGPYGYTF.